The T cell receptor beta chain described here comes from a study of vaccination effects on CD4 cells after COVID-19. Study-level background: All study participants received two doses of BNT162b2 or mRNA-1273 vaccine.

To note about this clone: Its antigen remains unidentified.

The length of the CDR3 is 15 residues. V was pared by 1 base and J by 4 bases, with 4 bases of the junction left unmatched. Germline CDR1 is LGHDT and CDR2 is YNNKEL (reference sequence). Peptide-pool stimulation followed by sequencing identified expanded antigen-specific CD4+ clonotypes in the ViraFEST assay. Culture lasted about ten days before CD4+ T cell isolation. Nucleocapsid antibodies stayed negative before and after vaccination, showing no earlier SARS-CoV-2 infection. On both days 3 and 7, half of the culture medium was replaced with IL-2 medium. Data came from immunoSEQ multiplex PCR; TCRdb stores just in-frame clones and leaves some out. The sample lists tens of thousands of clones, around 70% seen once, with less than 20% in the top ten.

The clonotype originates from a human donor who received a COVID-19 vaccine. V usage is TRBV3-1 (or the pseudogene TRBV3-2) and J usage is TRBJ1-5; 7 bases are shared with TRBD1. The sample was CD4+ T cells from PBMCs cultured with HCoV-229E spike peptides, taken before COVID-19 vaccination. The CDR3 DNA sequence: TGTGCCAGCAGCCAAGGCGCAGGGGGGAATCAGCCCCAGCATTTT. Residues: CASSQGAGGNQPQHF.